This T cell receptor beta chain was documented in a study of CD8 T cells in Susac syndrome. Overall study: Intravenous immunoglobulin alone or corticosteroids were being given to patients with Susac syndrome at blood draw, unless they were therapy-naive.

An amount of RNA that ranged from roughly 0.5 to 1 ug was reverse transcribed with random hexamers. TCR beta CDR3 was amplified by immunoSEQ multiplex PCR. This amplification extended across 54 Vbeta and 13 Jbeta segments. A single record per CDR3 protein comes from TCRdb applying MiXCR to the immunoSEQ multiplex PCR reads. The sample holds fewer than 200,000 distinct CDR3 sequences, 94% seen once. About this clonotype: Its antigen is still unknown.

Whole-study findings and limits: The CD4+ T cell repertoires in Susac syndrome did not show any clonal expansion.

V was clipped by 7 bases and J by 2 bases, with 8 bases between them. Germline V gene data show CDR1 as SQVTM and CDR2 as ANQGSEA. This CDR3 region has 11 residues. This receptor was taken from a human donor with Susac syndrome. Sequencing was carried out using CD4+ T cells from PBMCs. The chain combines TRBV29-1 with TRBJ1-2; D is perhaps TRBD1 (5 bases). The CDR3 nucleotides are TGCAGCGCCTCAGGGAACTATGGCTACACCTTC. Translation: CSASGNYGYTF.